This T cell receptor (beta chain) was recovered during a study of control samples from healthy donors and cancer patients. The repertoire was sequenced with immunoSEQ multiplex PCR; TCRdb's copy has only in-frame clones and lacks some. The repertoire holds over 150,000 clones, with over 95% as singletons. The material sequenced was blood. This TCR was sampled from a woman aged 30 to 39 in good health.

This chain's CDR3 is CASSTQDASGRGSYNEQFF. CDR3 DNA: TGTGCCAGTAGTACCCAGGATGCTAGCGGGCGGGGGTCCTACAATGAGCAGTTCTTC. The chain links TRBV19 to TRBJ2-1; 8 bases fit TRBD2. CDR1 and CDR2 from the germline V gene are LNHDA and SQIVND (reference sequence). The CDR3 consists of 19 residues. V shed 4 bases, J shed 1 base, and the junction held 15 bases outside the gene matches.